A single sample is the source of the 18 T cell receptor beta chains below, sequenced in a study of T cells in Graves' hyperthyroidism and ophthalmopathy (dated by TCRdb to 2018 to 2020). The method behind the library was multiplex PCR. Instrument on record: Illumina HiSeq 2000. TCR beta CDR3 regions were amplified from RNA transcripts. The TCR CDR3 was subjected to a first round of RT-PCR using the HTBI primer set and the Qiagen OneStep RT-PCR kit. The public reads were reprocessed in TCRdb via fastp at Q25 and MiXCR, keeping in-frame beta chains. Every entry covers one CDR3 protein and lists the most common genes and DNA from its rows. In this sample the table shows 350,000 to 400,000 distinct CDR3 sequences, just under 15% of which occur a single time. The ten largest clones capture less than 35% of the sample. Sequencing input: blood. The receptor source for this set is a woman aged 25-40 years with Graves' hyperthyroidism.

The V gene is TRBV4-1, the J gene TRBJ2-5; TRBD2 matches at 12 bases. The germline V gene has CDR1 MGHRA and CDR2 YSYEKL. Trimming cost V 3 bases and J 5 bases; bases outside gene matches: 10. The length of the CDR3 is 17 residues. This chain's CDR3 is CASSHGELAGGQETQYF. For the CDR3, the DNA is TGCGCCAGCAGCCATGGGGAACTAGCGGGAGGTCAGGAGACCCAGTACTTC.

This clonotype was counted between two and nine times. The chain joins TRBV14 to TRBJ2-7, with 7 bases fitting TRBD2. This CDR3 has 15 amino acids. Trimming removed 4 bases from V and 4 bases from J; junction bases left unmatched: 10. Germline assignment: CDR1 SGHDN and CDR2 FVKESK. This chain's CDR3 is CASSPVGREWYEQYF. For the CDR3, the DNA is TGTGCCAGCAGCCCAGTCGGGCGGGAGTGGTACGAGCAGTACTTC.

The DNA of the CDR3 is TGTGCCTGGAGTCGTGGATCCTACAATGAGCAGTTCTTC. It translates to CAWSRGSYNEQFF. The V call is TRBV30, the J call TRBJ2-1; D call uncertain. The CDR3 spans 13 residues. Germline values: CDR1 GTSNPN, CDR2 SVGIG (reference sequence). The V end was cut by 2 bases, the J end by 1 base, with 6 bases between.

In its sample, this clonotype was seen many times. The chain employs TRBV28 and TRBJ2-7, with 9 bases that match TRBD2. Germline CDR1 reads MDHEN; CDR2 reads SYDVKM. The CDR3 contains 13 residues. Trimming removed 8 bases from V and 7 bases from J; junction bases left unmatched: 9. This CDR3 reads CASLTSGSREQYF. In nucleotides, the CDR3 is TGTGCCAGCTTGACTAGCGGTAGTAGGGAGCAGTACTTC.

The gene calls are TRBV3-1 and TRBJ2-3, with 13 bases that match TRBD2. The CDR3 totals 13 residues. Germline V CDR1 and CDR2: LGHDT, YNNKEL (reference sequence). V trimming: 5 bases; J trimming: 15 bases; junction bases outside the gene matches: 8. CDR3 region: CASSSGTSGTSYF. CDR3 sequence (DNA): TGTGCCAGCAGCTCGGGGACTAGCGGGACATCTTATTTT.

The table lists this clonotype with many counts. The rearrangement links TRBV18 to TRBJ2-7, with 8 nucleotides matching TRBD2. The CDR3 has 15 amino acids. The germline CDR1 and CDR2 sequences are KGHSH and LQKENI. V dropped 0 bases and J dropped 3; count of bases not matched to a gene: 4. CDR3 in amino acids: CASSPPGLGNYEQYF. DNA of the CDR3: TGTGCCAGCTCACCACCGGGACTAGGGAACTACGAGCAGTACTTC.

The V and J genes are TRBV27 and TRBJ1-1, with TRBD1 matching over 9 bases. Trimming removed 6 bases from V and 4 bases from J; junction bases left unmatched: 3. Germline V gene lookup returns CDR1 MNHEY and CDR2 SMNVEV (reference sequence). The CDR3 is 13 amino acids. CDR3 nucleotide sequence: TGTGCCAGCAGATCGACAGGGGGCACTGAAGCTTTCTTT. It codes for CASRSTGGTEAFF.

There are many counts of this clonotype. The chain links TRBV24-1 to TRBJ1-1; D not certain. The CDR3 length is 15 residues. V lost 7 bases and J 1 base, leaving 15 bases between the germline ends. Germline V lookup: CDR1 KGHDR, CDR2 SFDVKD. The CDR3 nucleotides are TGTGCCACCAGGGACGCCGGAGCCGGGAACACTGAAGCTTTCTTT. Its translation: CATRDAGAGNTEAFF.

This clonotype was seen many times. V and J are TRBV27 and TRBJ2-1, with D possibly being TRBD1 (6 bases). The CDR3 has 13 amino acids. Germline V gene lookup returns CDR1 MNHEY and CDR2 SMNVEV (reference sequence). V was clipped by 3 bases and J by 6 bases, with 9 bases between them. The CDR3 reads CASSFQGPNEQFF. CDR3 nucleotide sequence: TGTGCCAGCAGTTTTCAGGGGCCCAATGAGCAGTTCTTC.

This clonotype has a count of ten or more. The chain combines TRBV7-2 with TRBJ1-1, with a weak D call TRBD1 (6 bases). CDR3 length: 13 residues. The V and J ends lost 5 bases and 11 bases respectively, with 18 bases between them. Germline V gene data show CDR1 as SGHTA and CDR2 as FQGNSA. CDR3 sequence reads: CASSPGQTMDAFF. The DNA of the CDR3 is TGTGCCAGCAGCCCCGGACAGACCATGGATGCTTTCTTT.

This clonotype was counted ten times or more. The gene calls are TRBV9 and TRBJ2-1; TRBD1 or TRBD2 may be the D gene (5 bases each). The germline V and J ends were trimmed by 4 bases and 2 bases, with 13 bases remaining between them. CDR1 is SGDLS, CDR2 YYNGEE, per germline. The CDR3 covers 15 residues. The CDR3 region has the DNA TGTGCCAGCAGCCTCCGGGACCATGCCTACAATGAGCAGTTCTTC. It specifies CASSLRDHAYNEQFF.

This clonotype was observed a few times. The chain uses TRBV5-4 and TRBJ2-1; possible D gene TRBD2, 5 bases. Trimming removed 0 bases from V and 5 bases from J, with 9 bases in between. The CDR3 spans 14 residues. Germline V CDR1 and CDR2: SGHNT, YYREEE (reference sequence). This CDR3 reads CASSLDIGDNEQFF. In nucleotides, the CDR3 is TGTGCCAGCAGCTTGGATATCGGGGACAATGAGCAGTTCTTC. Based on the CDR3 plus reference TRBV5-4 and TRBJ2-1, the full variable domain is ETGVTQSPTHLIKTRGQQVTLRCSSQSGHNTVSWYQQALGQGPQFIFQYYREEENGRGNFPPRFSGLQFPNYSSELNVNALELDDSALYLCASSLDIGDNEQFFGPGTRLTVL.

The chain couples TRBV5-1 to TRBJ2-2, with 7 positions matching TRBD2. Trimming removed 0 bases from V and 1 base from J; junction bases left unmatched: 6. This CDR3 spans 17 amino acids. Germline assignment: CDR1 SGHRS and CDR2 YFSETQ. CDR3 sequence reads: CASSLVASGLNTGELFF. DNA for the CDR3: TGCGCCAGCAGCTTGGTGGCTAGCGGCTTGAACACCGGGGAGCTGTTTTTT.

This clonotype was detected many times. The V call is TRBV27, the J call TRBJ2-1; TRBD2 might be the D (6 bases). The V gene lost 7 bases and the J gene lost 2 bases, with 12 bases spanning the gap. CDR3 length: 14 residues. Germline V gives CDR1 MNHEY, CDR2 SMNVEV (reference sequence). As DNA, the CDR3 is TGTGCCAGCAACAAGGAGGGCGCCTACAATGAGCAGTTCTTC. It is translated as CASNKEGAYNEQFF.

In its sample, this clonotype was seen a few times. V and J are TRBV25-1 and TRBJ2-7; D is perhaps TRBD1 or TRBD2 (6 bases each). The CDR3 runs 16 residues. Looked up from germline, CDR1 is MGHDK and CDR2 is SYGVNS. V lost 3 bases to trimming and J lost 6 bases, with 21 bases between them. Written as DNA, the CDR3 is TGTGCCAGCAGTGATGGAGGGGAGACAGGACGGGCCGAGCAGTACTTC. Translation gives CASSDGGETGRAEQYF.

In nucleotides, the CDR3 is TGTGCCAGCAGTTTGGACAGGGTCAGCAATGAGCAGTTCTTC. This gives the protein CASSLDRVSNEQFF. The rearrangement links TRBV12-3 or TRBV12-4 to TRBJ2-1; 8 positions match TRBD1. The CDR3 is made up of 14 amino acids. V trimming: 3 bases; J trimming: 6 bases; junction bases outside the gene matches: 4.

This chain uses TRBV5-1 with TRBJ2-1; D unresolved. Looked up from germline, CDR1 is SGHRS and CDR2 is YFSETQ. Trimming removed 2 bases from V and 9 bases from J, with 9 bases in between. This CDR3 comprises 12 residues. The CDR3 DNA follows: TGCGCCAGCAGCTTCTACCCCGGTGAGCAGTTCTTC. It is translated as CASSFYPGEQFF.

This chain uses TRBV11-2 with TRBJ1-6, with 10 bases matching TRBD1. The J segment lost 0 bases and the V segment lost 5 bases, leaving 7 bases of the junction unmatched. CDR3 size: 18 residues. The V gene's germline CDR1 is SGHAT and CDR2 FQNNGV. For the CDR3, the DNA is TGTGCCAGCAGCAACCGGGACAGGGGTAGCTCCTATAATTCACCCCTCCACTTT. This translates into CASSNRDRGSSYNSPLHF.